This is a list of T cell receptor beta chains from one sample in a study of CD8 T cells in ankylosing spondylitis. TCRdb reprocessed the 5' RACE reads with MiXCR, giving one entry per CDR3 protein. The sample carries more than 600,000 distinct CDR3 sequences, 15% to 20% recorded once. Sequenced material: blood, either unsorted or a sorted T cell fraction (not recorded which). The receptors were sampled from a male donor with ankylosing spondylitis. Both conserved end residues are part of each CDR3. A D gene is named only where the DNA matches it firmly. Not every row has a clone size; where given, it reads once, few, many or a size class.

D gene | J gene | V gene | clone size | CDR3 DNA | CDR3 protein
TRBD2 | TRBJ2-1 | TRBV29-1 | - | TGCAGCGTTGACCCTTCGCGGGGGGATAATGAGCAGTTCTTC | CSVDPSRGDNEQFF
- | TRBJ1-2 | TRBV5-6 | - | TGTGCCAGCAGCGGTCCCGTGGTCTATGGCTACACCTTC | CASSGPVVYGYTF
TRBD1 | TRBJ2-5 | TRBV4-1 | few | TGCGCCAGCAGCCAATCCCCGACAGGGAAAGAGACCCAGTACTTC | CASSQSPTGKETQYF
TRBD2 | TRBJ2-3 | TRBV10-3 | - | TGTGCCAGCAGCTCTGAAGCGGGACGGACAGATACGCAGTATTTT | CASSSEAGRTDTQYF
- | TRBJ2-5 | TRBV3-1 | - | TGTGCCAGCAGTCGGACCCCGGGGACCCAGTACTTC | CASSRTPGTQYF
- | TRBJ1-5 | TRBV12-3/TRBV12-4 | few | TGTGCCAGCCAGGAGGCCTCAGCTAGCAATCAGCCCCAGCATTTT | CASQEASASNQPQHF
TRBD2 | TRBJ2-1 | TRBV4-3 | many | TGCGCCAGCAGCCAAGATATCCGGGAGGGTTACAATGAGCAGTTCTTC | CASSQDIREGYNEQFF
- | TRBJ2-3 | TRBV20-1 | many | TGCAGTGCTAGACTAGCGAGCACAGATACGCAGTATTTT | CSARLASTDTQYF
- | TRBJ2-2 | TRBV12-3/TRBV12-4 | - | TGTGCCAGCAGTTTTTTCTTCCCAAGCTCCGCCGGGGAGCTGTTTTTT | CASSFFFPSSAGELFF
TRBD1 | TRBJ2-3 | TRBV11-2 | few | TGTGCCAGCAGCTTACCCGTTCGGGGGACAGGGTTAATCACAGATACGCAGTATTTT | CASSLPVRGTGLITDTQYF
- | TRBJ2-3 | TRBV5-1 | many | TGCGCCAGCAGTTTAAGGGACACTTCGGGGCAAAACACAGATACGCAGTATTTT | CASSLRDTSGQNTDTQYF
TRBD1 | TRBJ1-4 | TRBV12-3/TRBV12-4 | - | TGTGCCAGCAGCGGGGACAGGGACGGTGAAAAACTGTTTTTT | CASSGDRDGEKLFF
- | TRBJ1-3 | TRBV20-1 | many | TGCAGTGCTAGAGGGAGAGGGGATCCGGGAAACACCATATATTTT | CSARGRGDPGNTIYF
- | TRBJ1-4 | TRBV12-3/TRBV12-4 | - | TGTGCCAGCAGTTTTGAGGGAAATAATGAAAAACTGTTTTTT | CASSFEGNNEKLFF
- | TRBJ2-5 | TRBV29-1 | few | TGCAGCGTTTCATCAGGGGCAGAGACCCAGTACTTC | CSVSSGAETQYF
TRBD2 | TRBJ2-3 | TRBV11-2 | - | TGTGCCAGCAGCTTGGGGTGGCTAGCGGGAGGAGATACGCAGTATTTT | CASSLGWLAGGDTQYF
- | TRBJ1-1 | TRBV7-8 | - | TGTGCCAGCAGCTTAAGGGGCAGGGGAAATAGAAAGGACACTGAAGCTTTCTTT | CASSLRGRGNRKDTEAFF
TRBD1 | TRBJ2-5 | TRBV7-9 | - | TGTGCCAGCAGCCCCGGGACAGGGTCTCGGGAGACCCAGTACTTC | CASSPGTGSRETQYF
TRBD2 | TRBJ2-5 | TRBV4-1 | few | TGCGCCAGCAGCCTTAGCACTAGCGGGGGGGGTAGGGAGACCCAGTACTTC | CASSLSTSGGGRETQYF
TRBD1 | TRBJ2-2 | TRBV5-5 | few | TGTGCCAGCAGCCCCCAGGACAGGGGGCGTTTGGGGGAGCTGTTTTTT | CASSPQDRGRLGELFF
TRBD2 | TRBJ2-1 | TRBV7-8 | - | TGTGCCAGCAGCCCTCTTGGTAGCGGGAGCTCCTACAATGAGCAGTTCTTC | CASSPLGSGSSYNEQFF
- | TRBJ2-3 | TRBV4-3 | - | TGCGCCAGCAGCCAAGTGGGCTTCGGGACAGATACGCAGTATTTT | CASSQVGFGTDTQYF
TRBD1 | TRBJ2-2 | TRBV18 | - | TGTGCCAGCTCACCAGCCGCAGGGGGCGTGAACACCGGGGAGCTGTTTTTT | CASSPAAGGVNTGELFF
- | TRBJ2-7 | TRBV20-1 | - | TGCAGTGCCCCGCGACAGCCCTACGAGCAGTACTTC | CSAPRQPYEQYF
- | TRBJ2-7 | TRBV6-5 | many | TGTGCCAGCAGTTACTCGACAACGGACGAGCAGTACTTC | CASSYSTTDEQYF
TRBD2 | TRBJ2-3 | TRBV12-3/TRBV12-4 | few | TGTGCCAGCAGTCCAGGACTAGCGGGAGTTTCAGATACGCAGTATTTT | CASSPGLAGVSDTQYF
TRBD1 | TRBJ1-1 | TRBV12-3/TRBV12-4 | many | TGTGCCAGCAGAGGACAGGGGGGAATGAACACTGAAGCTTTCTTT | CASRGQGGMNTEAFF
- | TRBJ2-1 | TRBV29-1 | once | TGCAGCGTTGACCTGACTGGGGGATATTACAATGAGCAGTTCTTC | CSVDLTGGYYNEQFF
- | TRBJ2-1 | TRBV27 | few | TGTGCCAGCAGTTTCTGGGTCGGTGAGCAGTTCTTC | CASSFWVGEQFF
TRBD2 | TRBJ2-7 | TRBV7-9 | - | TGTGCCAGCAGCTTAAAACTAGCGGGAGTGATCGCCTACGAGCAGTACTTC | CASSLKLAGVIAYEQYF
TRBD1 | TRBJ1-4 | TRBV5-1 | - | TGCGCCAGCAGCTTGGTCGTGGTGGGGACAGGAGGAGAAAAACTGTTTTTT | CASSLVVVGTGGEKLFF
TRBD2 | TRBJ2-1 | TRBV20-1 | - | TGCAGCAACCGGGGACTAGCGGGGGGAGCTCAGTTCTTC | CSNRGLAGGAQFF
TRBD2 | TRBJ2-7 | TRBV27 | many | TGTGCCAGCAGTTTAGCGGGGGGACTTTACGAGCAGTACTTC | CASSLAGGLYEQYF
TRBD2 | TRBJ2-2 | TRBV4-2 | - | TGTGCCAGCAGCCAAGACGTAGCGGGAGGAACGAACACCGGGGAGCTGTTTTTT | CASSQDVAGGTNTGELFF
- | TRBJ2-1 | TRBV20-1 | few | TGCAGTGCTACACCGGGACTCACCTACAATGAGCAGTTCTTC | CSATPGLTYNEQFF
TRBD1 | TRBJ1-5 | TRBV12-3/TRBV12-4 | few | TGTGCCAGCAGTTTGACCGCCGGGACAGGGGCTGGCAATCAGCCCCAGCATTTT | CASSLTAGTGAGNQPQHF
TRBD1 | TRBJ2-2 | TRBV4-1 | many | TGCGCCAGCAGCAGAGGACAGGGGGGAACCGGGGAGCTGTTTTTT | CASSRGQGGTGELFF
TRBD2 | TRBJ2-3 | TRBV20-1 | few | TGCAGTGCTAGCTATAGCGGGAGGGCCAGAACAGATACGCAGTATTTT | CSASYSGRARTDTQYF
TRBD2 | TRBJ2-1 | TRBV12-3/TRBV12-4 | few | TGTGCCAGCAGTCCCAGCGGGGGGAGAATAGGCTCCTACAATGAGCAGTTCTTC | CASSPSGGRIGSYNEQFF
TRBD2 | TRBJ2-7 | TRBV12-3/TRBV12-4 | few | TGTGCCAGCAGTGCTCGGCGGGAGGTCTACGAGCAGTACTTC | CASSARREVYEQYF
TRBD1 | TRBJ1-5 | TRBV12-3/TRBV12-4 | few | TGTGCCAGCAGTGATCGGACAGGGTACGTGCAGCCCCAGCATTTT | CASSDRTGYVQPQHF